What follows is one T cell receptor beta chain and its context. No antigen is known for it. Clones were read by immunoSEQ multiplex PCR, and TCRdb kept only the in-frame ones, dropping some. The repertoire includes 80,000 to 100,000 clones, roughly 88% of them detected once, and around 0.1% sits in the top ten. This entry comes from a study of graft-versus-host responses after intestinal transplantation. Study as a whole: Transplants were multivisceral, liver-intestinal, or isolated intestinal. Every recipient underwent anti-thymocyte globulin induction, then tacrolimus and steroids for around three years.

Study-wide points: Some GvH clones were seen earlier in gut or blood, suggesting intestinal origin. High graft-versus-host to host-versus-graft clonal ratios were seen in allografts of patients with graft-donor T cell macrochimerism.

The CDR3 length is 16 residues. Trimming cost V 8 bases and J 0 bases; bases outside gene matches: 10. Germline CDR1 is MNHNY and CDR2 is SVGAGI (reference sequence). Sequenced material: unstimulated CD4+ T cells sorted from spleen or lymph node cells, taken before intestinal transplant. The chain couples TRBV6-6 to TRBJ1-1; 9 bases line up with TRBD1. This receptor was identified in a human donor who received an intestinal transplant. The CDR3 DNA reads as TGTGCCAGCGGAGGACAGGGGAGTGGAGTGAACACTGAAGCTTTCTTT. It translates to CASGGQGSGVNTEAFF.